This passage covers 8 T cell receptor beta chains from one sample sequenced in a study of blood T cell repertoires in COVID-19. Repertoires were generated with immunoSEQ multiplex PCR, while TCRdb's copy carries only in-frame clones and drops some. This sample has more than 150,000 clones, with less than 95% found just once. Sequenced sample: peripheral blood. These receptors all come from a man aged 25-40 years with COVID-19, enrolled during active disease.

V gene TRBV3-1 (or the pseudogene TRBV3-2) combines with J gene TRBJ1-5, with D possibly TRBD1 on 5 matching bases. CDR1 is LGHDT, CDR2 YNNKEL, per germline (reference sequence). V lost 2 bases and J lost 6, with 8 bases in between. CDR3 size: 13 residues. The CDR3 nucleotides read TGTGCCAGCAGCCAACGGGGGAGTCAGCCCCAGCATTTT. It is translated as CASSQRGSQPQHF.

The CDR3 DNA reads TGTGCCAGCAGTTTAAAAGCCAACTATGGCTACACCTTC. Translation: CASSLKANYGYTF. This chain connects TRBV27 to TRBJ1-2; no firm D call. The CDR3 runs to 13 residues. Germline V gene data show CDR1 as MNHEY and CDR2 as SMNVEV (reference sequence). Trimming pared 2 bases from V and 2 bases from J, leaving 6 bases between.

The chain carries TRBV7-3 and TRBJ2-3; TRBD2 matches 7 bases. This CDR3 contains 14 residues. Germline values: CDR1 SGHTA, CDR2 FQGTGA. J gave up 4 bases and V 5 bases, and 6 bases lay outside the gene matches. CDR3 residues: CASSLDGGADTQYF. CDR3 nucleotides: TGTGCCAGCAGCCTGGATGGGGGGGCAGATACGCAGTATTTT.

The chain has TRBV5-4 and TRBJ1-6; 8 bases align to TRBD1. CDR1 is SGHNT and CDR2 is YYREEE in the germline V gene (reference sequence). V trimming: 5 bases; J trimming: 5 bases; junction bases outside the gene matches: 6. The CDR3 has 15 residues. CDR3 loop: CASSIPGQDNSPLHF. For the CDR3, the DNA is TGTGCCAGCAGTATTCCGGGACAGGATAATTCACCCCTCCACTTT.

This chain links TRBV7-9 with TRBJ1-4, with 10 bases aligning to TRBD1. This CDR3 spans 15 amino acids. V was clipped by 4 bases and J by 5 bases; unmatched bases: 4. CDR1 is SEHNR and CDR2 is FQNEAQ in the germline V gene (reference sequence). The CDR3 region is CASSSGTGANEKLFF. Here the CDR3 DNA reads TGTGCCAGCAGCTCGGGGACAGGGGCAAATGAAAAACTGTTTTTT.

The V gene is TRBV5-1, the J gene TRBJ1-1; TRBD1 might be the D (6 bases). Germline CDR1 and CDR2: SGHRS and YFSETQ. Trimming left V 0 bases short and J 10 bases short, with 13 bases between. The CDR3 spans 13 residues. DNA of the CDR3: TGCGCCAGCAGCTTGGAAGGGACATCTAGAGCTTTCTTT. It codes for CASSLEGTSRAFF. The variable domain in full, completed from reference TRBV5-1 and TRBJ1-1, reads KAGVTQTPRYLIKTRGQQVTLSCSPISGHRSVSWYQQTPGQGLQFLFEYFSETQRNKGNFPGRFSGRQFSNSRSEMNVSTLELGDSALYLCASSLEGTSRAFFGQGTRLTVV.

This clone showed up just once. The V and J genes are TRBV29-1 and TRBJ1-1, with D unresolved. The CDR3 has 12 amino acids. V dropped 3 bases and J dropped 4 bases, with 9 bases sitting between them. Germline V CDR1 and CDR2: SQVTM, ANQGSEA. CDR3 residues: CSVERRGTEAFF. CDR3 sequence (DNA): TGCAGCGTTGAGAGACGAGGCACTGAAGCTTTCTTT. Drawing the rest from reference TRBV29-1 and TRBJ1-1, the complete variable domain is SAVISQKPSRDICQRGTSLTIQCQVDSQVTMMFWYRQQPGQSLTLIATANQGSEATYESGFVIDKFPISRPNLTFSTLTVSNMSPEDSSIYLCSVERRGTEAFFGQGTRLTVV.

The chain carries TRBV10-3 and TRBJ2-1, with 9 bases lining up with TRBD1. V lost 6 bases, J lost 3 bases, and 3 bases stayed unmatched. Germline V gives CDR1 ENHRY, CDR2 SYGVKD. This CDR3 has 14 amino acids. This chain's CDR3 is CAISSDRGYNEQFF. The CDR3 region has the DNA TGTGCCATCAGCTCGGACAGGGGCTACAATGAGCAGTTCTTC.